Described below is a single T cell receptor beta chain sequence and its context. Its antigen remains unidentified. The sample comes from a study of CD8 T cells in Susac syndrome. Findings of the study overall: The CD4+ T cell repertoires of Susac syndrome were found to show no clonal expansion.

The V end was cut by 8 bases, the J end by 6 bases, with 14 bases between. This CDR3 has 12 residues. Per the germline V gene, CDR1 is MDHEN and CDR2 is SYDVKM. Reverse transcription of roughly 0.45 to 1 ug RNA used random hexamers. TCRdb itself ran the immunoSEQ multiplex PCR reads through MiXCR, one entry per CDR3 protein. The table lists about 190,000 distinct CDR3 sequences, nearly 97% of them singletons. Patients having Susac syndrome satisfied recently defined diagnostic criteria for definite or probable disease. The chain couples TRBV28 to TRBJ2-7; D may be TRBD2 (6 bases). The sequencing input was CD4+ T cells from PBMCs. This TCR derives from a human donor with Susac syndrome. As DNA, the CDR3 is TGTGCCAGCCGGGGCAGGCGGGGCGAGCAGTACTTC. It translates to CASRGRRGEQYF. The full variable domain, in which reference TRBV28 and TRBJ2-7 provide the parts outside the CDR3, is DVKVTQSSRYLVKRTGEKVFLECVQDMDHENMFWYRQDPGLGLRLIYFSYDVKMKEKGDIPEGYSVSREKKERFSLILESASTNQTSMYLCASRGRRGEQYFGPGTRLTVT.